Sequencing of this T cell receptor beta chain was carried out in a study of beta chain features in type 1 diabetes. Study context: All samples combined gave around 100,000,000 sorted cells for examination.

Points from the study as a whole: PCR may have favored shorter templates equally in patients and controls. Lower insertion and higher deletion counts appeared at VDJ junctions in type 1 diabetes patients. A moderate, significant TCRB CDR3 shortening appeared in type 1 diabetes across four CD4+ subsets.

Blood was collected once per donor into heparin, averaging approximately 0.12 L. The sequenced template was cDNA made from the entire isolated RNA. The method was immunoSEQ multiplex PCR; TCRdb's version includes in-frame clones alone and lacks a portion of them. Here the sample spans 250,000 to 300,000 clones, 20% to 25% being singletons. This clone was counted only a few times. Its antigen remains unidentified. This CDR3 has 15 residues. The J segment lost 7 bases and the V segment lost 2 bases, leaving 6 bases of the junction unmatched. The V gene's germline CDR1 is SGHRS and CDR2 YFSETQ. The chain couples TRBV5-1 to TRBJ2-1; 10 nucleotides align to TRBD2. Sequenced sample: naive CD4+ T cells from blood. This TCR came from a woman in her twenties or thirties with type 1 diabetes. The DNA of the CDR3 is TGCGCCAGCAGCTTCAGGCTAGCGGGAGTGAATGAGCAGTTCTTC. As protein: CASSFRLAGVNEQFF.